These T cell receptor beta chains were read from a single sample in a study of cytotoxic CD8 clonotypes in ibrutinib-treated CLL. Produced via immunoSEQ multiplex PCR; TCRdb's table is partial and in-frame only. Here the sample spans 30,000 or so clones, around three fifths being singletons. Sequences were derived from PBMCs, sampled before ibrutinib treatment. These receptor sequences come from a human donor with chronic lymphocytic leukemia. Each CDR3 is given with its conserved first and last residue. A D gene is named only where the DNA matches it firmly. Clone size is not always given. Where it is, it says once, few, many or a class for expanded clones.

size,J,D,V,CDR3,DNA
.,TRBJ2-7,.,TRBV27,CASSYRDSIFEQYF,TGTGCCAGCAGCTACCGGGACTCAATCTTCGAGCAGTACTTC
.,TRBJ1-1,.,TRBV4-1,CASSQGGNTEAFF,TGCGCCAGCAGCCAAGGGGGTAACACTGAAGCTTTCTTT
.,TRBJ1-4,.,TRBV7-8,CASSLEFLANEKLFF,TGTGCCAGCAGCTTAGAGTTCCTAGCTAATGAAAAACTGTTTTTT
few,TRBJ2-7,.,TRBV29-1,CSVEMGLGGSEQYF,TGCAGCGTTGAAATGGGACTCGGGGGATCCGAGCAGTACTTC
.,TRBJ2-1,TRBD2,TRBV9,CASRPSPGLASNEQFF,TGTGCCAGCAGACCGTCTCCGGGACTAGCTAGCAATGAGCAGTTCTTC
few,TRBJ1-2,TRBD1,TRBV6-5,CASSGDSPNYGYTF,TGTGCCAGCAGTGGGGACAGTCCTAACTATGGCTACACCTTC
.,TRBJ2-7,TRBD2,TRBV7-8,CASSSSGTSTAYEQYF,TGTGCCAGCAGCTCATCCGGGACTAGCACAGCCTACGAGCAGTACTTC
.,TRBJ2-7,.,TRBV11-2,CASTRPGRVYEQYF,TGTGCCAGCACCCGACCCGGGCGGGTGTACGAGCAGTACTTC
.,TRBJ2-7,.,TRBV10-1,CASGNRAGEQYF,TGCGCCAGCGGAAACAGGGCGGGCGAGCAGTACTTC
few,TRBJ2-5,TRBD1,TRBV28,CASSNRDREETQYF,TGTGCCAGCAGCAATCGGGACAGGGAAGAGACCCAGTACTTC
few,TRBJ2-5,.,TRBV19,CASSIGVQGRQTQYF,TGTGCCAGTAGTATTGGCGTCCAGGGTAGGCAGACCCAGTACTTC
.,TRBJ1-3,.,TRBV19,CASSIGNTIYF,TGTGCCAGTTCAATTGGAAACACCATATATTTT
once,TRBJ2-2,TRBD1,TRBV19,CASSISPGQGARGELFF,TGTGCCAGTAGTATATCGCCGGGACAGGGGGCGCGCGGGGAGCTGTTTTTT
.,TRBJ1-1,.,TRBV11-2,CASSSARSLGLTEAFF,TGTGCCAGCAGCTCGGCTCGGTCCTTAGGGCTGACTGAAGCTTTCTTT
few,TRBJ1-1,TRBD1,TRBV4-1,CASSPGGWTRNTEAFF,TGCGCCAGCAGCCCAGGGGGCTGGACCCGAAACACTGAAGCTTTCTTT
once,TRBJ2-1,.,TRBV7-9,CASSSTVDSYNEQFF,TGTGCCAGCAGCTCCACAGTAGACTCCTACAATGAGCAGTTCTTC
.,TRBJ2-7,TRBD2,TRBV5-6,CASSRLAGGPHSDRYEQYF,TGTGCCAGCAGCCGGTTAGCGGGCGGCCCGCATTCGGATAGGTACGAGCAGTACTTC
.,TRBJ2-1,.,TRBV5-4,CASSLGTTTVNEQFF,TGTGCCAGCAGCTTGGGGACAACAACTGTCAATGAGCAGTTCTTC
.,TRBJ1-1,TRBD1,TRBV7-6,CASSLGGTGGGLNTEAFF,TGTGCCAGCAGCTTAGGAGGGACAGGGGGAGGGTTGAACACTGAAGCTTTCTTT
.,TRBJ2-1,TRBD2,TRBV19,CASSSGLGGNEQFF,TGTGCCAGTAGTTCCGGACTAGGAGGCAATGAGCAGTTCTTC
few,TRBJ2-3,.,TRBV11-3,CASSFGLLNTQYF,TGTGCCAGCAGCTTCGGTCTTTTAAATACGCAGTATTTT
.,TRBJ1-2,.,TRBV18,CASSPGDGYTF,TGTGCCAGCTCACCAGGGGATGGCTACACCTTC
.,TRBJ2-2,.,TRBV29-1,CSVDPNTGELFF,TGCAGCGTTGATCCGAACACCGGGGAGCTGTTTTTT
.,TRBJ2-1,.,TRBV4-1,CASSQTNEQFF,TGCGCCAGCAGCCAGACCAATGAGCAGTTCTTC
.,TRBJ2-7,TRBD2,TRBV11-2,CASSFGSASGIYEQYF,TGTGCCAGCAGCTTTGGTTCGGCTAGCGGGATTTACGAGCAGTACTTC
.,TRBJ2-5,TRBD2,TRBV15,CATSRDRRGGEETQYF,TGTGCCACCAGCAGAGATCGACGGGGGGGAGAAGAGACCCAGTACTTC
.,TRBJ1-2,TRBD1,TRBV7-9,CASSLTTGTGLGYTF,TGTGCCAGCAGCTTAACTACCGGGACAGGGTTGGGCTACACCTTC
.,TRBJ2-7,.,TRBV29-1,CSVGTGTYEQYF,TGCAGCGTCGGGACTGGAACCTACGAGCAGTACTTC
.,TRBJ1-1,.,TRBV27,CASSLSQTLSGAFF,TGTGCCAGCAGTTTATCGCAGACCCTATCAGGAGCTTTCTTT
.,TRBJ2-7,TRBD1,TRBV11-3,CASSSRAGGDEQYF,TGTGCCAGCAGCTCTAGGGCAGGGGGCGACGAGCAGTACTTC
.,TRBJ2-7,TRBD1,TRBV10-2,CASSGDDRGSYEQYF,TGCGCCAGCAGTGGGGACGACAGGGGATCCTACGAGCAGTACTTC
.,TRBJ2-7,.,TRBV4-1,CASSHIGRVRGEQYF,TGCGCCAGCAGCCATATCGGCAGGGTCCGGGGCGAGCAGTACTTC
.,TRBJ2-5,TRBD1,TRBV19,CASSRTGGRGETQYF,TGTGCCAGTAGCAGGACAGGGGGCAGAGGAGAGACCCAGTACTTC
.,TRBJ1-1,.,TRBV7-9,CASSSQGLGTEAFF,TGTGCCAGCAGCTCACAGGGCCTGGGCACTGAAGCTTTCTTT
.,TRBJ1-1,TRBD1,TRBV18,CASSPIYQGGGTEAFF,TGTGCCAGCTCACCTATTTATCAGGGGGGCGGCACTGAAGCTTTCTTT